This TCR beta chain was sequenced in a study of OX40 agonist ivuxolimab in advanced cancers. On the study more broadly: Dose-escalation patients' cancers were hepatocellular carcinoma, melanoma, renal cell or head and neck cancer. Findings and caveats of the study: Partial responders receiving 0.1-3.0 mg/kg showed among the lowest clonal expansion.

A history of autoimmune disease or systemic immunosuppression excluded patients. Clones were sequenced by immunoSEQ multiplex PCR, and TCRdb holds only the in-frame ones, with some missing. The table lists fewer than 70,000 clones, under 95% of them singletons, with 11% to 15% in the top ten. Comment on this clone: Its antigen is currently unknown.

The source is an adult with an advanced solid tumor such as melanoma, head and neck, liver or kidney cancer. The sample in question was CD4+ or CD8+ T cells sorted from blood, obtained in a trial of the OX40 agonist ivuxolimab.

The CDR3 nucleotides read TGTGCCAGCAGTGGCGGTCCTGGCTATGGCTACACCTTC. Translated, it gives CASSGGPGYGYTF. V is TRBV27 and J is TRBJ1-2; D uncertain. CDR1 and CDR2 (germline): MNHEY, SMNVEV (reference sequence). This CDR3 region has 13 residues. V lost 5 bases, J lost 4 bases, and 11 bases lay in between.